The 24 T cell receptor beta chains in this list originate from one sample, sequenced in a study of Ad26.COV2.S vaccination and SARS-CoV-2 variants. Profiled with immunoSEQ multiplex PCR; TCRdb holds only in-frame clones, not every one. The table has hundreds of thousands of clones, around 89% seen once. Documented treatment: about 20 received Ad26.COV2.S at low or high dose, single or two shots; about 5 received placebo; per-sample allocation not given. Sampling happened 63 days after the first vaccine or placebo injection. The sample consisted of peripheral blood, taken in a trial of Ad26.COV2.S vaccine versus placebo. These receptors originate from a person aged 18-65 years who received the Ad26.COV2.S COVID-19 vaccine or a placebo.

This rearrangement joins TRBV14 to TRBJ2-1, with D hard to call. This CDR3 has 16 amino acids. Germline CDR1 is SGHDN and CDR2 is FVKESK. Trimming removed 2 bases from V and 0 bases from J, with 11 bases in between. The chain's CDR3 is CASSQFWGSSYNEQFF. The DNA for the CDR3 is TGTGCCAGCAGCCAATTCTGGGGTAGCTCCTACAATGAGCAGTTCTTC. Drawing the rest from reference TRBV14 and TRBJ2-1, the complete variable domain is EAGVTQFPSHSVIEKGQTVTLRCDPISGHDNLYWYRRVMGKEIKFLLHFVKESKQDESGMPNNRFLAERTGGTYSTLKVQPAELEDSGVYFCASSQFWGSSYNEQFFGPGTRLTVL.

The chain employs TRBV6-5 and TRBJ2-7, with D perhaps matching TRBD1 or TRBD2 (5 bases each). Trimming pared 2 bases from V and 8 bases from J, leaving 19 bases between. There are 15 residues in the CDR3. Germline V gene data show CDR1 as MNHEY and CDR2 as SVGAGI. The CDR3 DNA reads TGTGCCAGCAGTTACGCTCAGGGAGCGAACCGCAAGCAGTACTTC. Translated, it gives CASSYAQGANRKQYF.

The chain combines TRBV19 with TRBJ1-1; D perhaps matches TRBD1 (5 bases). Trimming took 2 bases from V and 1 from J, leaving 11 bases between them. The CDR3 covers 15 residues. Germline CDR1 LNHDA, CDR2 SQIVND (reference sequence). As DNA, the CDR3 is TGTGCCAGTAGTATATTTGGCAGGGCGAACACTGAAGCTTTCTTT. Its translation: CASSIFGRANTEAFF.

J is TRBJ2-1 and V is TRBV5-8; possible D gene TRBD1, 5 bases. The V and J ends lost 1 base and 0 bases respectively, with 8 bases between them. Per germline, CDR1 SGHTS and CDR2 YDEGEE. The CDR3 spans 15 residues. The CDR3 protein is CASSLRQLSYNEQFF. CDR3 nucleotide sequence: TGTGCCAGCAGCTTGCGACAGCTCTCCTACAATGAGCAGTTCTTC.

The chain joins TRBV6-5 to TRBJ2-5; 8 bases align to TRBD2. The CDR3 has 13 residues. CDR1 MNHEY and CDR2 SVGAGI come from the germline V gene. After removal of 10 bases from V and 3 bases from J, the junction contained 7 bases not matched to a gene. The CDR3 DNA reads as TGTGCCATACAACGGGGGGGAAAAGAGACCCAGTACTTC. Amino acid sequence: CAIQRGGKETQYF.

The rearrangement uses TRBV9 and TRBJ2-3; D remains ambiguous. The CDR3 is 14 residues long. Trimming stripped 0 bases from V and 2 bases from J, with 7 bases between. Germline V CDR1 and CDR2: SGDLS, YYNGEE. The chain's CDR3 is CASSVDLITDTQYF. Written as DNA, the CDR3 is TGTGCCAGCAGCGTAGACCTAATCACAGATACGCAGTATTTT.

This chain connects TRBV2 to TRBJ1-1, with D hard to call. With 7 bases removed from V and 1 base from J, the gap between germline ends came to 13 bases. CDR3 length equals 14 residues. In germline, CDR1 is SNHLY, CDR2 FYNNEI. The CDR3 nucleotides are TGTGCCAGCACGAGGTATCTGCCGAACACTGAAGCTTTCTTT. Translating it yields CASTRYLPNTEAFF.

The V gene is TRBV7-8, the J gene TRBJ2-2; D may be TRBD1 (6 bases). The CDR3 is 15 amino acids. V was cut by 1 base and J by 8 bases, with 14 bases left in between. Per germline, CDR1 SGHVS and CDR2 FQNEAQ. As DNA, the CDR3 is TGTGCCAGCAGCTTAGTTAACAGGGCAGGTGGGGAGCTGTTTTTT. The encoded protein is CASSLVNRAGGELFF.

This clone came up once. This chain uses TRBV7-2 with TRBJ1-2, with TRBD1 identical over 8 bases. There are 14 residues in the CDR3. CDR1 SGHTA and CDR2 FQGNSA come from the germline V gene. J lost 4 bases, V lost 4 bases, and 5 bases had no gene match. The CDR3 DNA follows: TGTGCCAGCAGCTCCGGACAGGGAAGCTATGGCTACACCTTC. Translating it yields CASSSGQGSYGYTF.

J is TRBJ1-2 and V is TRBV30; 7 bases map to TRBD1. The ends lost 4 bases at V and 1 base at J; junction bases unmatched: 3. The length of the CDR3 is 13 residues. Germline V gene sequence: CDR1 GTSNPN, CDR2 SVGIG (reference sequence). In DNA, the CDR3 is TGTGCCTGGACAGGGGGAATTAACTATGGCTACACCTTC. Translation: CAWTGGINYGYTF.

V gene TRBV14 combines with J gene TRBJ2-7; D is perhaps TRBD1 (6 bases). The CDR3 sequence is 14 residues long. Germline V gene lookup returns CDR1 SGHDN and CDR2 FVKESK. V was shortened by 3 bases and J by 2 bases, with 11 bases between the two germline ends. CDR3 nucleotides: TGTGCCAGCAGCCAGTCAGGGGAGCCCTACGAGCAGTACTTC. This codes for CASSQSGEPYEQYF.

The chain has TRBV27 and TRBJ1-5, with a weak D call TRBD1 (5 bases). The CDR3 has 14 residues. Germline loops: CDR1 MNHEY, CDR2 SMNVEV (reference sequence). The V and J ends lost 3 bases and 2 bases respectively, with 8 bases between them. The CDR3 loop is CASSFKQGNQPQHF. The CDR3 coding sequence is TGTGCCAGCAGTTTTAAACAGGGCAATCAGCCCCAGCATTTT.

Note on this clone: Within the sample, other DNA sequences also encode this same CDR3. This chain joins TRBV18 and TRBJ2-7, with 7 bases identical to TRBD2. J lost 2 bases, V lost 3 bases, and 4 bases had no gene match. The CDR3 loop spans 14 amino acids. CDR1 and CDR2 (germline): KGHSH, LQKENI. CDR3 amino acids: CASSPPSGPYEQYF. CDR3 nucleotide sequence: TGTGCCAGCTCACCTCCTAGCGGTCCCTACGAGCAGTACTTC.

This sequence joins TRBV7-8 and TRBJ1-2, with a weak D call TRBD1 (5 bases). The CDR3 spans 14 residues. Germline-derived CDR1 and CDR2 are SGHVS and FQNEAQ. Trimming shortened V by 1 base and J by 3 bases, and 9 bases separated the two germline ends. This CDR3 is CASSLVPGDYGYTF. The CDR3 coding sequence is TGTGCCAGCAGCTTAGTTCCGGGGGACTATGGCTACACCTTC. The whole variable domain, remainder taken from reference TRBV7-8 and TRBJ1-2, is GAGVSQSPRYKVAKRGQDVALRCDPISGHVSLFWYQQALGQGPEFLTYFQNEAQLDKSGLPSDRFFAERPEGSVSTLKIQRTQQEDSAVYLCASSLVPGDYGYTFGSGTRLTVV.

The chain has TRBV5-8 and TRBJ2-3, with 7 bases that match TRBD2. The germline V gene encodes CDR1 SGHTS and CDR2 YDEGEE. Germline trimming cut 0 bases from V and 0 bases from J; bases unmatched to any gene: 1. The CDR3 runs to 15 residues. Written as DNA, the CDR3 is TGTGCCAGCAGCTTGGTGCGGGGGAGCACAGATACGCAGTATTTT. Translated: CASSLVRGSTDTQYF.

The V and J genes are TRBV18 and TRBJ1-2; possibly TRBD1 for D (5 bases). Trimming removed 1 base from V and 5 bases from J, with 11 bases in between. In germline, CDR1 is KGHSH, CDR2 LQKENI. This CDR3 is 14 amino acids long. CDR3 residues: CASSPQLTDYGYTF. The CDR3 DNA follows: TGTGCCAGCTCACCACAACTGACAGATTATGGCTACACCTTC.

The chain combines TRBV19 with TRBJ1-1, with TRBD1 identical over 7 bases. Germline V gene lookup returns CDR1 LNHDA and CDR2 SQIVND (reference sequence). The ends lost 6 bases at V and 3 bases at J; junction bases unmatched: 10. This CDR3 has 15 amino acids. CDR3 sequence reads: CASSSDREWDTEAFF. The CDR3 DNA sequence: TGTGCCAGTAGCAGTGACAGGGAATGGGACACTGAAGCTTTCTTT.

The V and J genes are TRBV11-2 and TRBJ2-7; D might be TRBD1 or TRBD2, each matching 5 bases. CDR3 length equals 18 residues. V was trimmed by 6 bases and J by 1 base, leaving 25 bases between them. Germline CDR1 is SGHAT and CDR2 is FQNNGV. The CDR3 coding sequence is TGTGCCAGCAGTCCTACGGGCCTTTCGGCAGGGAGTTCCTACGAGCAGTACTTC. It translates to CASSPTGLSAGSSYEQYF.

DNA for the CDR3: TGTGCCTGGAGGACGCGGGGAGGGGAGACCCAGTACTTC. Translated: CAWRTRGGETQYF. The chain joins TRBV30 to TRBJ2-5; 7 positions match TRBD2. The CDR3 spans 13 residues. J gave up 5 bases and V 3 bases, and 6 bases lay outside the gene matches. Per germline, CDR1 GTSNPN and CDR2 SVGIG (reference sequence).

The chain uses TRBV12-3 or TRBV12-4 and TRBJ2-3; TRBD1 is a possible D gene (6 bases). Between the trimmed V and J ends, which lost 7 bases and 2 bases, there was a span of 10 bases. The CDR3 has 13 amino acids. CDR3: CASTGQSTDTQYF. The DNA for the CDR3 is TGTGCCAGCACAGGACAGTCCACAGATACGCAGTATTTT.

This chain links TRBV10-3 with TRBJ2-2; 10 bases align to TRBD1. Germline values: CDR1 ENHRY, CDR2 SYGVKD. CDR3 length: 17 amino acids. Trimming at V came to 0 bases and at J to 7 bases, leaving 8 bases not matched to a gene. The CDR3 DNA is TGTGCCATCAGTGAGTCACCCGGGACAGGGGTTCACGGGGAGCTGTTTTTT. Its protein is CAISESPGTGVHGELFF.

The chain uses TRBV7-9 and TRBJ2-1; D is ambiguous. Trimming took off 1 base at V and 9 bases at J, with 4 bases between the two ends. CDR3 size: 11 residues. The germline CDR1 and CDR2 sequences are SEHNR and FQNEAQ (reference sequence). CDR3 nucleotide sequence: TGTGCCAGCAGCTTAGAGTCTGAGCAGTTCTTC. This sequence encodes CASSLESEQFF.

The CDR3 loop is CAWSAGLGTSQEEYF. The CDR3 coding sequence is TGTGCCTGGAGTGCCGGCCTTGGGACTAGCCAAGAGGAGTACTTC. The V call is TRBV30, the J call TRBJ2-7; 9 bases align to TRBD2. V was pared by 1 base and J by 11 bases, with 15 bases of the junction left unmatched. Germline V gene sequence: CDR1 GTSNPN, CDR2 SVGIG (reference sequence). The CDR3 sequence is 15 residues long.

The chain is built from TRBV24-1 and TRBJ2-5; 9 bases match TRBD1. Per germline, CDR1 KGHDR and CDR2 SFDVKD. J lost 2 bases, V lost 5 bases, and 11 bases had no gene match. CDR3 length: 17 amino acids. CDR3 nucleotides: TGTGCCACCAGTGGGAGGAGGGACAGGGCGCATCAAGAGACCCAGTACTTC. This gives the protein CATSGRRDRAHQETQYF.